This T cell receptor beta chain was sequenced for a study of shared clonotypes between healthy human individuals. For the study at large: Used for every donor were three CD4 naive, three CD4 memory, two CD8 naive and one CD8 memory plate.

The CDR3 is 16 amino acids. CDR1 is SGHTA and CDR2 is FQGNSA in the germline V gene. The J segment lost 5 bases and the V segment lost 6 bases, leaving 13 bases of the junction unmatched. Negatively enriched CD4+ T cells were divided by CD45RA into naive and memory. The study, taken as a whole, reports: Relative to their counterparts shared across all four donors, non-shared clonotypes exhibited diminished generation probabilities. A limitation of the genetic and exposure-history diversity represented arose from few donors.

The table came from immunoSEQ multiplex PCR; TCRdb's copy has only in-frame clones and leaves some out. This sample has roughly 1,100,000 clones; 65% to 75% occur once, and the top ten carry about 1.5%. Points on this clone: The antigen is unknown.

J is TRBJ2-3 and V is TRBV7-2, with TRBD2 matching 8 bases. The sequenced sample was memory CD4+ T cells sorted from blood. Subset: CD45RA-negative fraction. The receptor's source is a man younger than 30 in good health. CDR3 amino acids: CASRRPRGGLGDTQYF. CDR3 DNA: TGTGCCAGCAGGCGACCTCGGGGGGGCCTCGGAGATACGCAGTATTTT.